These T cell receptor beta chains were read from a single sample in a study of blood T cell repertoires in COVID-19. Generated by immunoSEQ multiplex PCR, the TCRdb table keeps only in-frame clones and is missing some. The table records some 150,000 clones, around 86% of them present only once. The sample comprised peripheral blood. Receptors were obtained from a man in his sixties or seventies with acute or convalescent COVID-19. CDR3s include the opening cysteine and the closing phenylalanine or tryptophan. Clone size is stated in some rows and not others, as once, few, many or a class when expanded.

V	size	length	J	CDR3
TRBV28	NA	15	TRBJ1-2	CASSLWGALSYGYTF
TRBV5-5	NA	12	TRBJ2-7	CASGLLGVEQYF
TRBV12-3/TRBV12-4	once	12	TRBJ2-3	CASSIGPDTQYF
TRBV10-3	NA	18	TRBJ2-1	CAISESLGLAGRVGEQFF
TRBV9	NA	20	TRBJ1-2	CASSVAGTGGGTSNFYGYTF
TRBV5-6	NA	15	TRBJ1-4	CASSQLSGSNEKLFF
TRBV7-9	NA	15	TRBJ2-7	CASSLGTGGNYEQYF
TRBV7-2	NA	13	TRBJ2-3	CASSPVGADTQYF
TRBV25-1	NA	11	TRBJ2-5	CASSESGTQYF
TRBV6-6	NA	15	TRBJ1-1	CASSYSGQGATEAFF
TRBV7-9	NA	14	TRBJ2-1	CASSLPPTHNEQFF
TRBV7-3	NA	15	TRBJ1-1	CASSLRTGRDTEAFF
TRBV7-9	once	15	TRBJ1-1	CASSLGDIKNTEAFF
TRBV11-2	once	17	TRBJ2-2	CASSSVLSQGVTGELFF
TRBV7-8	NA	15	TRBJ2-1	CASSLLAVSYNEQFF
TRBV5-4	NA	16	TRBJ1-4	CASSLPIPATNEKLFF
TRBV6-5	NA	14	TRBJ1-5	CASKQGAIYQPQHF
TRBV28	NA	17	TRBJ2-4	CASSLWGARGSKNIQYF
TRBV5-4	NA	18	TRBJ2-2	CASSLDKREVFSAGELFF
TRBV30	few	14	TRBJ1-4	CAWRWGLEVEKLFF
TRBV5-1	NA	14	TRBJ1-2	CASSLGGQTYGYTF
TRBV3-1/TRBV3-2	NA	11	TRBJ2-1	CASSSGGEQFF
TRBV18	NA	15	TRBJ1-5	CASSPITGGVQPQHF
TRBV5-1	NA	13	TRBJ1-1	CASSLLESTEAFF
TRBV6-2/TRBV6-3	once	13	TRBJ1-5	CASGSSGNQPQHF
TRBV7-2	NA	15	TRBJ2-2	CASSRPLAGVAGLFF
TRBV7-2	NA	15	TRBJ2-1	CASSSLGGRANEQFF
TRBV18	NA	15	TRBJ2-6	CASSPGVSGANVLTF
TRBV7-7	few	13	TRBJ2-2	CASSPVRGGELFF
TRBV27	NA	16	TRBJ1-6	CAAGRDVSSYNSPLHF
TRBV6-2/TRBV6-3	NA	15	TRBJ2-5	CASSYAVRVGETQYF
TRBV28	NA	15	TRBJ1-3	CASSLVISSGNTIYF
TRBV10-2	few	13	TRBJ1-2	CASRNTGGDGYTF
TRBV12-3/TRBV12-4	NA	13	TRBJ2-3	CASSLWQDDTQYF
TRBV7-2	NA	14	TRBJ2-1	CASSRGQGYNEQFF
TRBV2	once	14	TRBJ2-3	CASSSTGGEQTQYF
TRBV5-5	NA	14	TRBJ2-1	CASSLWGQDNEQFF
TRBV5-4	NA	13	TRBJ2-7	CASSSNQGGEQYF
TRBV27	NA	14	TRBJ2-7	CASSLSGRAYEQYF
TRBV13	NA	15	TRBJ1-4	CASSPRTGIGEKLFF
TRBV5-1	NA	16	TRBJ2-7	CASSSGGGGQGYEQYF
TRBV20-1	NA	11	TRBJ1-1	CRGGVHTEAFF
TRBV6-5	NA	14	TRBJ1-6	CASSRGTGDSPLHF
TRBV10-3	NA	17	TRBJ2-6	CAISDLVGDSGANVLTF
TRBV12-5	NA	14	TRBJ2-3	CASGRTSRTDTQYF
TRBV10-2	NA	16	TRBJ2-3	CASRDPSGRRPDTQYF
TRBV30	NA	13	TRBJ1-6	CAWRYRVGSPLHF
TRBV6-2/TRBV6-3	NA	14	TRBJ1-6	CASSYRGNNSPLHF
TRBV7-9	NA	15	TRBJ2-1	CASSTVGAGANEQFF
TRBV28	NA	15	TRBJ1-6	CASSNGGTVNSPLHF
TRBV24-1	NA	15	TRBJ1-1	CATSDSRVWGTEAFF
TRBV7-9	NA	15	TRBJ2-5	CASSLGQSVWETQYF
TRBV28	NA	16	TRBJ2-5	CASSLRPPSEQETQYF
TRBV7-9	NA	14	TRBJ2-1	CASSWLAGVNEQFF
TRBV15	once	15	TRBJ1-6	CATSSLTGIGSPLHF
TRBV2	NA	13	TRBJ1-2	CASSEDTGYGYTF
TRBV11-2	once	16	TRBJ2-3	CASSWLPGGGTDTQYF
TRBV7-9	NA	18	TRBJ1-1	CASSLGKSEGQGYTEAFF
TRBV2	NA	18	TRBJ2-5	CASSAVPGQGPGQETQYF